One and the same sample provided the 20 T cell receptor beta chains below, sequenced in a study of post-analysis software for immune sequencing data. General study findings and limits: A few TRBV segments appeared more often in patients than in controls, and TRBV5-6, TRBV5-1 and TRBV20-1 were among these.

Unique molecular identifiers were built into the TCR beta cDNA libraries. One entry per CDR3 protein, called by TCRdb with MiXCR from the PCR reads. The table has hundreds of thousands of distinct CDR3 sequences, under 55% seen once. These receptors' targets are unknown. The sequenced sample was blood. All receptors derive from a girl between 10 and 17 years old with multiple sclerosis.

This clonotype was picked up a small number of times. The chain joins TRBV6-1 to TRBJ2-3, with D possibly matching TRBD1 (6 bases). The CDR3 is 17 amino acids. The V end lost 7 bases, the J end lost 1 base, and 21 bases lay between the germline ends. CDR1 and CDR2 from the germline V gene are MNHNS and SASEGT. CDR3 bases: TGTGCCAGCACCAACCAGGGTGACAGGCTAGGCACAGATACGCAGTATTTT. Protein: CASTNQGDRLGTDTQYF.

V is TRBV5-1 and J is TRBJ1-2; the match to TRBD1 covers 10 bases. CDR1 and CDR2 (germline): SGHRS, YFSETQ. The CDR3 has 16 residues. J was trimmed by 4 bases and V by 0 bases; bases with no gene match: 6. CDR3 bases: TGCGCCAGCAGCTTGGCTTCGGGACAGGGGAGCTATGGCTACACCTTC. Its translation is CASSLASGQGSYGYTF.

This chain connects TRBV2 to TRBJ2-7; TRBD2 agrees at 7 bases. This CDR3 region has 16 residues. Germline loops: CDR1 SNHLY, CDR2 FYNNEI. The trim removed 6 bases at V and 5 bases at J, leaving 16 bases unmatched. The DNA for the CDR3 is TGTGCCAGCAGACCAACGACTAGCTACTCTTCGGACGAGCAGTACTTC. Amino acids: CASRPTTSYSSDEQYF.

The CDR3 DNA reads TGTGCCAGCAGTCTCATACCCCTCGAGCAGTACTTC. Translating gives CASSLIPLEQYF. The chain combines TRBV12-3 or TRBV12-4 with TRBJ2-7, with unresolved D. The V end lost 5 bases, the J end lost 6 bases, and 11 bases lay between the germline ends. The CDR3 covers 12 residues.

The genes are TRBV7-2 and TRBJ2-3; 11 nucleotides agree with TRBD2. Germline CDR1 SGHTA, CDR2 FQGNSA. Trimming at V came to 5 bases and at J to 0 bases, leaving 10 bases not matched to a gene. The CDR3 runs to 18 residues. The CDR3 protein is CASSPRRASGRSTDTQYF. The CDR3 DNA reads as TGTGCCAGCAGCCCTCGTCGGGCTAGCGGGAGGAGCACAGATACGCAGTATTTT.

This clonotype was seen a single time. The V gene is TRBV6-5, the J gene TRBJ1-2, with D unresolved. Germline CDR1 MNHEY, CDR2 SVGAGI. V was shortened by 6 bases and J by 6 bases, with 14 bases between the two germline ends. This CDR3 comprises 13 residues. The CDR3 region has the DNA TGTGCCAGCAGCTTTGGGCCTCAAGATGGCTACACCTTC. This gives the protein CASSFGPQDGYTF.

This chain connects TRBV20-1 to TRBJ2-1; D gene ambiguous. Trimming shortened V by 3 bases and J by 0 bases, and 15 bases separated the two germline ends. The CDR3 is 16 residues long. Germline CDR1 reads DFQATT; CDR2 reads SNEGSKA (reference sequence). CDR3 sequence (DNA): TGCAGTGCTAGTAGGACCGCGCAGAGCTCCTACAATGAGCAGTTCTTC. It specifies CSASRTAQSSYNEQFF.

V gene TRBV28 combines with J gene TRBJ2-5; D is ambiguous. Germline V gene data show CDR1 as MDHEN and CDR2 as SYDVKM. Between the trimmed V and J ends, which lost 3 bases and 3 bases, there was a span of 11 bases. CDR3 size: 14 residues. The CDR3 coding sequence is TGTGCCAGCAGTTTGGTTCAGGACGAAGAGACCCAGTACTTC. This codes for CASSLVQDEETQYF.

This chain connects TRBV6-6 to TRBJ2-7, with 9 bases aligning to TRBD1. J lost 5 bases, V lost 5 bases, and 4 bases had no gene match. This CDR3 contains 13 residues. Germline V gene data show CDR1 as MNHNY and CDR2 as SVGAGI (reference sequence). CDR3 sequence (DNA): TGTGCCAGCAGTCACCGGGACAGGGACGAGCAGTACTTC. This gives the protein CASSHRDRDEQYF.

This CDR3 reads CASRVTYGTGNTEAFF. The CDR3 region has the DNA TGTGCCAGCAGAGTAACCTACGGGACAGGTAACACTGAAGCTTTCTTT. The chain carries TRBV25-1 and TRBJ1-1; 8 bases are a match to TRBD1. Germline CDR1 reads MGHDK; CDR2 reads SYGVNS. This CDR3 spans 16 amino acids. V shed 6 bases, J shed 2 bases, and the junction held 11 bases outside the gene matches. The full variable domain, its missing parts supplied by reference TRBV25-1 and TRBJ1-1, is EADIYQTPRYLVIGTGKKITLECSQTMGHDKMYWYQQDPGMELHLIHYSYGVNSTEKGDLSSESTVSRIRTEHFPLTLESARPSHTSQYLCASRVTYGTGNTEAFFGQGTRLTVV.

This clonotype has just a few counts. The chain uses TRBV20-1 and TRBJ1-2; D is perhaps TRBD1 (6 bases). V lost 6 bases and J lost 10, with 18 bases in between. This CDR3 is built from 12 residues. Per germline, CDR1 DFQATT and CDR2 SNEGSKA (reference sequence). CDR3 in amino acids: CSAEAAGEDYTF. The CDR3 DNA reads TGCAGTGCGGAGGCGGCAGGGGAAGACTACACCTTC.

The rearrangement uses TRBV12-3 or TRBV12-4 and TRBJ2-7; D may be TRBD1 (6 bases). This CDR3 has 15 residues. The germline V and J ends were trimmed by 4 bases and 6 bases, with 19 bases remaining between them. In DNA, the CDR3 is TGTGCCAGCAGTTCCCCGGGACAACTTCCTGGCGAGCAGTACTTC. It is translated as CASSSPGQLPGEQYF.

This chain uses TRBV9 with TRBJ2-3; the match to TRBD2 covers 12 bases. CDR3 length equals 18 residues. The J segment lost 0 bases and the V segment lost 2 bases, leaving 7 bases of the junction unmatched. Germline CDR1 is SGDLS and CDR2 is YYNGEE. CDR3 loop: CASSVGLAGPFSTDTQYF. The CDR3 coding sequence is TGTGCCAGCAGCGTTGGACTAGCGGGACCCTTTAGCACAGATACGCAGTATTTT.

This rearrangement joins TRBV6-4 to TRBJ2-5; D gene unclear. Per germline, CDR1 MRHNA and CDR2 SNTAGT. Between the trimmed V and J ends, which lost 2 bases and 5 bases, there was a span of 15 bases. The length of the CDR3 is 15 residues. The CDR3 is CASSDQPPHGETQYF. The DNA of the CDR3 is TGTGCCAGCAGTGACCAACCACCCCACGGGGAGACCCAGTACTTC.

J is TRBJ2-6 and V is TRBV25-1, with TRBD1 matching 8 bases. This CDR3 has 15 residues. Looked up from germline, CDR1 is MGHDK and CDR2 is SYGVNS. V was clipped by 0 bases and J by 7 bases; unmatched bases: 2. CDR3 loop: CASSEYGQGANVLTF. In DNA, the CDR3 is TGTGCCAGCAGTGAATATGGACAGGGTGCCAACGTCCTGACTTTC.

The chain combines TRBV15 with TRBJ2-4; the match to TRBD2 covers 15 bases. Germline V CDR1 and CDR2: LNHNV, YYDKDF (reference sequence). The V and J ends lost 1 base and 0 bases, in that order; junction bases with no gene match: 19. This CDR3 contains 24 residues. The CDR3 spells CATSRGRIWTSGRARTLAKNIQYF. The CDR3 nucleotides are TGTGCCACCAGCAGAGGTAGGATTTGGACTAGCGGGAGGGCCAGGACCCTAGCCAAAAACATTCAGTACTTC. Filled out from reference TRBV15 and TRBJ2-4, the complete variable domain reads DAMVIQNPRYQVTQFGKPVTLSCSQTLNHNVMYWYQQKSSQAPKLLFHYYDKDFNNEADTPDNFQSRRPNTSFCFLDIRSPGLGDTAMYLCATSRGRIWTSGRARTLAKNIQYFGAGTRLSVL.

The CDR3 DNA is TGTGCCAGCAGCCCGACGCAGGGTGTCAATTCACCCCTCCACTTT. It translates to CASSPTQGVNSPLHF. The V gene is TRBV7-9, the J gene TRBJ1-6; a possible D gene is TRBD1 (5 bases). CDR3 size: 15 residues. V was clipped by 5 bases and J by 7 bases, with 15 bases between them. The germline V gene encodes CDR1 SEHNR and CDR2 FQNEAQ (reference sequence).

The CDR3 nucleotides read TGTGCCAGCAGCGACCCGACTAGCGGGAAGGACGAGCAGTACTTC. Translated, it gives CASSDPTSGKDEQYF. V and J are TRBV7-3 and TRBJ2-7; 11 bases align to TRBD2. The J segment lost 5 bases and the V segment lost 5 bases, leaving 8 bases of the junction unmatched. The length of the CDR3 is 15 residues. The germline CDR1 and CDR2 sequences are SGHTA and FQGTGA.

The chain joins TRBV9 to TRBJ2-3; 14 bases line up with TRBD2. Germline values: CDR1 SGDLS, CDR2 YYNGEE. J gave up 6 bases and V 1 base, and 7 bases lay outside the gene matches. The CDR3 sequence is 17 residues long. The CDR3 loop reads CASSVWGLAGVGDTQYF. In nucleotides, the CDR3 is TGTGCCAGCAGCGTATGGGGACTAGCGGGAGTTGGCGATACGCAGTATTTT.

The V and J genes are TRBV3-1 and TRBJ1-2; 8 nucleotides agree with TRBD1. V was pared by 6 bases and J by 4 bases, with 7 bases of the junction left unmatched. In germline, CDR1 is LGHDT, CDR2 YNNKEL (reference sequence). This CDR3 has 14 amino acids. CDR3 coding DNA: TGTGCCAGCAGGCTCACAGGGGGAGTCTATGGCTACACCTTC. Protein: CASRLTGGVYGYTF.